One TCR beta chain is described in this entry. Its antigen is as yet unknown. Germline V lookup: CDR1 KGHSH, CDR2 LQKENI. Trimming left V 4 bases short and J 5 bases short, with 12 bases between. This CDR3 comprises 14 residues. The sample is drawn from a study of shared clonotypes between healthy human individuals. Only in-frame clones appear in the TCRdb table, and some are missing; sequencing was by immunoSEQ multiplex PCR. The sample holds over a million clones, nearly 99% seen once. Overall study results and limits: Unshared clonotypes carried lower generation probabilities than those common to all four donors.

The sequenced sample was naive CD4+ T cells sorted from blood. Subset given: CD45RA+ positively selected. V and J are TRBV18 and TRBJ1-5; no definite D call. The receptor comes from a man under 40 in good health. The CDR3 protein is CASSLNVLDQPQHF. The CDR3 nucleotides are TGTGCCAGCTCACTTAACGTCCTTGATCAGCCCCAGCATTTT.